Below, 15 T cell receptor beta chains from the same sample are listed, as sequenced in a study of blood T cells in healthy people across ages. Next came a second PCR, run for about 6 to 12 cycles, which used a sample-barcoded 5' primer along with a J-beta primer mix. TCRdb reprocessed the 5' RACE reads via MiXCR and lists one record per CDR3 protein. The sample holds over 700,000 distinct CDR3 sequences, around half seen once. The sample taken for sequencing was blood. The receptors stem from an elderly man in good health.

The chain recombines TRBV3-1 with TRBJ2-1; 7 nucleotides match TRBD2. CDR1 and CDR2 from the germline V gene are LGHDT and YNNKEL (reference sequence). This CDR3 has 13 residues. J gave up 12 bases and V 0 bases, and 5 bases lay outside the gene matches. The CDR3 reads CASSQDWGGGQFF. CDR3 nucleotide sequence: TGTGCCAGCAGCCAAGATTGGGGGGGAGGGCAGTTCTTC.

This chain uses TRBV5-1 with TRBJ2-1; TRBD2 agrees at 11 bases. Trimming at V came to 4 bases and at J to 9 bases, leaving 9 bases not matched to a gene. The CDR3 is 15 residues long. CDR1 is SGHRS, CDR2 YFSETQ, per germline. The CDR3 region is CASSLLAGVISEQFF. CDR3 nucleotides: TGCGCCAGCAGCCTACTAGCGGGAGTGATCAGTGAGCAGTTCTTC. The full variable domain, in which reference TRBV5-1 and TRBJ2-1 provide the parts outside the CDR3, is KAGVTQTPRYLIKTRGQQVTLSCSPISGHRSVSWYQQTPGQGLQFLFEYFSETQRNKGNFPGRFSGRQFSNSRSEMNVSTLELGDSALYLCASSLLAGVISEQFFGPGTRLTVL.

This clonotype was found a few times. V is TRBV21-1 and J is TRBJ2-3. TRBV21-1 is flagged as a pseudogene. CDR3 size: 12 residues. The CDR3, as DNA: TGTGCCAGCAGCAAAGGGGTGGAGACGCAGTATTTT. Translation gives CASSKGVETQYF.

This clonotype was counted between two and nine times. The chain uses TRBV5-1 and TRBJ2-5, with 11 bases identical to TRBD2. This CDR3 region has 15 residues. Trimming removed 0 bases from V and 6 bases from J; junction bases left unmatched: 4. CDR1 SGHRS and CDR2 YFSETQ come from the germline V gene. The CDR3 nucleotides read TGCGCCAGCAGCTTGGACGGGACTAGCGGCCAGACCCAGTACTTC. Its translation is CASSLDGTSGQTQYF.

The table lists this clonotype with a few counts. The genes are TRBV24-1 and TRBJ2-6; 9 nucleotides match TRBD1. This CDR3 comprises 17 residues. Germline lookup yields CDR1 KGHDR and CDR2 SFDVKD. With V trimmed by 3 bases and J by 3 bases, 5 bases remained unmatched. The CDR3 loop reads CATSDPDRGFGANVLTF. DNA for the CDR3: TGTGCCACCAGTGATCCTGACAGGGGGTTTGGGGCCAACGTCCTGACTTTC.

This clonotype was recorded many times. The chain has TRBV6-5 and TRBJ2-2, with TRBD1 as a possible D gene (6 bases). The germline V gene encodes CDR1 MNHEY and CDR2 SVGAGI. The CDR3 totals 12 residues. Here the CDR3 DNA reads TGTGCTAGTGTTGGGGGCCCCGGGGAGCTGTTTTTT. Translated, it gives CASVGGPGELFF.

The V and J genes are TRBV11-2 and TRBJ1-2; 7 positions agree with TRBD1. The CDR3 spans 14 residues. CDR1 and CDR2 (germline): SGHAT, FQNNGV. V was pared by 4 bases and J by 4 bases, with 6 bases of the junction left unmatched. The CDR3 DNA reads as TGTGCCAGCAGCTCCGATGGGACAGTCTATGGCTACACCTTC. It codes for CASSSDGTVYGYTF.

The chain combines TRBV7-9 with TRBJ1-6; possible D gene TRBD1, 6 bases. The CDR3 is 13 residues long. V lost 5 bases and J 6 bases, leaving 8 bases between the germline ends. Germline CDR1 and CDR2: SEHNR and FQNEAQ (reference sequence). The CDR3 here is CASSLQGNSPLHF. The CDR3, as DNA: TGTGCCAGCAGCCTACAGGGTAATTCACCCCTCCACTTT.

V gene TRBV12-3 or TRBV12-4 combines with J gene TRBJ2-3; 7 bases map to TRBD1. Trimming cost V 8 bases and J 1 base; bases outside gene matches: 9. This CDR3 is built from 15 residues. The CDR3 DNA sequence: TGTGCCAGCCGCATGGACAGGCCAGGCACAGATACGCAGTATTTT. Its translation is CASRMDRPGTDTQYF.

The chain has TRBV7-9 and TRBJ2-5; possible D gene TRBD1, 6 bases. Judging by the DNA end, TRBJ2-7 fits better; the J call may be wrong. Looked up from germline, CDR1 is SEHNR and CDR2 is FQNEAQ (reference sequence). The length of the CDR3 is 16 residues. The CDR3, as DNA: TGTGCCAGCAGCTTAGTTCAGGGGCCCATTGCCTACGAGCAGTACTTC. This codes for CASSLVQGPIAYEQYF.

At least ten counts were recorded for this clonotype. The V gene is TRBV7-3, the J gene TRBJ2-5, with D tentatively TRBD2 (6 bases). This CDR3 is built from 13 residues. CDR1 and CDR2 from the germline V gene are SGHTA and FQGTGA. Trimming shortened V by 5 bases and J by 2 bases, and 9 bases separated the two germline ends. The CDR3 nucleotides are TGTGCCAGCAGCCGCGGGGTGCAAGAGACCCAGTACTTC. This translates into CASSRGVQETQYF.

V gene TRBV6-1 combines with J gene TRBJ2-7; 12 bases line up with TRBD2. CDR1 and CDR2 (germline): MNHNS, SASEGT. The CDR3 covers 15 residues. V was clipped by 9 bases and J by 3 bases; unmatched bases: 9. CDR3 amino acids: CASLTSGSASYEQYF. CDR3 in DNA: TGTGCCAGTTTGACTAGCGGGAGTGCTAGCTACGAGCAGTACTTC.

This clonotype was observed a single time. The gene calls are TRBV18 and TRBJ1-2, with D uncertain. Trimming stripped 5 bases from V and 6 bases from J, with 19 bases between. Per the germline V gene, CDR1 is KGHSH and CDR2 is LQKENI. The CDR3 is 15 amino acids. The CDR3 loop reads CASSTYANSPDGYTF. The CDR3 DNA follows: TGTGCCAGCTCAACTTACGCCAATTCGCCTGATGGCTACACCTTC. The whole variable domain, filled in from reference TRBV18 and TRBJ1-2, reads NAGVMQNPRHLVRRRGQEARLRCSPMKGHSHVYWYRQLPEEGLKFMVYLQKENIIDESGMPKERFSAEFPKEGPSILRIQQVVRGDSAAYFCASSTYANSPDGYTFGSGTRLTVV.

Of note for this clonotype: This may come from a read error, since a much larger clone is one base off. CDR3 sequence (DNA): TGTGCCACCAGCAGAGATAAGACAGCTGGGACCAACGTCCTGACTTTC. It yields the protein CATSRDKTAGTNVLTF. The J gene is TRBJ2-6, the V gene TRBV15, with D possibly being TRBD1 (5 bases). The CDR3 extends over 16 amino acids. Germline CDR1 is LNHNV and CDR2 is YYDKDF (reference sequence).

The chain is built from TRBV29-1 and TRBJ1-2, with 7 bases lining up with TRBD1. The CDR3 consists of 14 residues. Trimming removed 1 base from V and 8 bases from J; junction bases left unmatched: 10. CDR1 SQVTM and CDR2 ANQGSEA come from the germline V gene. CDR3: CSVEGGQDSCGYTF. DNA for the CDR3: TGCAGCGTTGAAGGAGGACAGGACAGTTGCGGCTACACCTTC. Based on the CDR3 plus reference TRBV29-1 and TRBJ1-2, the full variable domain is SAVISQKPSRDICQRGTSLTIQCQVDSQVTMMFWYRQQPGQSLTLIATANQGSEATYESGFVIDKFPISRPNLTFSTLTVSNMSPEDSSIYLCSVEGGQDSCGYTFGSGTRLTVV.